This T cell receptor beta chain derives from a study of shared clonotypes between healthy human individuals. Study-wide results and caveats: Among donors, clonotype sharing was expected to be affected by sequencing depth. Rarefaction showed that sequencing of sorted subsets was incomplete (despite large depth).

CDR3 length: 15 amino acids. The ends were cut back, 1 base at V and 4 bases at J, with 16 bases in the middle. Germline loops: CDR1 GTSNPN, CDR2 SVGIG (reference sequence). Details on this clone: Its antigen is unknown.

For sorted subsets, 150 to 200 ng DNA per replicate equaled about 27,000 T cell genomes. Profiling relied on immunoSEQ multiplex PCR, and the TCRdb table lists in-frame clones only, not all of them. The sample has more than 2 million clones, around 95% seen once. Material for sequencing was naive CD4+ T cells sorted from blood. Subset reported: CD45RA+ positively selected. This receptor was taken from a young man in good health. This chain connects TRBV30 to TRBJ1-1; unclear D gene. The DNA for the CDR3 is TGTGCCTGGAGTGATGGAAGGTCGGGGAGCACTGAAGCTTTCTTT. Its protein product is CAWSDGRSGSTEAFF.